One and the same sample provided the 17 T cell receptor beta chains below, sequenced in a study of regulatory T cells in long-lasting Graves disease. Indicated time point: newly diagnosed GD, antithyroid drugs for less than 3 months. PBMCs provided the RNA from which the TCR library was made. Assembly of TCR beta libraries relied on iRepertoire HTBI primers together with Arm-PCR of CDR3 regions. TCRdb fed the multiplex PCR reads into MiXCR, producing one record per CDR3 protein. The sample has 400,000 to 550,000 distinct CDR3 sequences; 15% are singletons. The sample also formed part of further work on T cells in Graves' hyperthyroidism and ophthalmopathy.

The sequencing used peripheral blood mononuclear cells (PBMCs), collected at new diagnosis, from a patient treated with antithyroid drugs. All receptors derive from a woman aged 25 to 39 with Graves disease.

This chain joins TRBV15 and TRBJ1-2, with D possibly being TRBD1 (6 bases). V was clipped by 0 bases and J by 3 bases, with 17 bases between them. The CDR3 sequence is 17 residues long. The germline CDR1 and CDR2 sequences are LNHNV and YYDKDF (reference sequence). This chain's CDR3 is CATSRDGGQGWDYGYTF. As DNA, the CDR3 is TGTGCCACCAGCAGAGATGGGGGGCAGGGATGGGACTATGGCTACACCTTC.

In the case of this clonotype: The germline gene is not matched at one end of the junction; a read error may be the cause. J is TRBJ2-1 and V is TRBV9, with D possibly TRBD2 on 5 matching bases. Looked up from germline, CDR1 is SGDLS and CDR2 is YYNGEE. The CDR3 has 17 residues. For the CDR3, the DNA is TGTGCCAGCAGCGTAATTCCCTCTACCGGGGATGGGAATGAGCAGCTCTTC. It encodes CASSVIPSTGDGNEQLF.

The chain has TRBV20-1 and TRBJ2-3; a possible D gene is TRBD2 (6 bases). The germline V gene has CDR1 DFQATT and CDR2 SNEGSKA (reference sequence). The V end was cut by 2 bases, the J end by 0 bases, with 9 bases between. The CDR3 has 14 amino acids. In DNA form, the CDR3 reads TGCAGTGCTAGACGGAGCGGGAGCACAGATACGCAGTATTTT. This translates into CSARRSGSTDTQYF.

This clonotype was seen at least ten times. The chain links TRBV13 to TRBJ2-1, with 9 nucleotides matching TRBD1. From germline, CDR1 is PRHDT and CDR2 FYEKMQ (reference sequence). V was pared by 5 bases and J by 7 bases, with 6 bases of the junction left unmatched. The CDR3 consists of 14 residues. CDR3 sequence: CASSTRQGGNEQFF. The CDR3 DNA follows: TGTGCCAGCAGCACCAGACAGGGGGGAAATGAGCAGTTCTTC.

The rearrangement links TRBV7-3 to TRBJ1-1; no definite D call. The germline gives CDR1 SGHTA, CDR2 FQGTGA. The ends were cut back, 1 base at V and 1 base at J, with 7 bases in the middle. The CDR3 runs to 14 residues. This CDR3 reads CASSLSPGNTEAFF. The CDR3 region has the DNA TGTGCCAGCAGCTTAAGCCCCGGGAACACTGAAGCTTTCTTT.

The chain couples TRBV5-1 to TRBJ1-4, with D perhaps TRBD1 (5 bases). V lost 4 bases, J lost 8 bases, and 18 bases lay in between. This CDR3 spans 15 amino acids. Per germline, CDR1 SGHRS and CDR2 YFSETQ. In DNA form, the CDR3 reads TGCGCCAGCAGCGGGTCGACAGCGCAAAACGAAAAACTGTTTTTT. Amino acids: CASSGSTAQNEKLFF.

This chain uses TRBV3-1 with TRBJ2-5; D assignment may be TRBD1 or TRBD2 (5 bases each). The CDR3 runs 15 residues. V lost 0 bases to trimming and J lost 9 bases, with 17 bases between them. The germline V gene encodes CDR1 LGHDT and CDR2 YNNKEL (reference sequence). The CDR3 DNA reads as TGTGCCAGCAGCCAAGATAGTGGGACCGACTCCTCCCAGTACTTC. It is translated as CASSQDSGTDSSQYF.

This clonotype was recorded at least ten times. CDR3 protein: CASSESGGYYEQYF. For the CDR3, the DNA is TGCGCCAGCAGTGAGTCGGGGGGTTACTACGAGCAGTACTTC. The chain has TRBV10-2 and TRBJ2-7; maybe TRBD2 (6 bases). The V gene's germline CDR1 is WSHSY and CDR2 SAAADI. CDR3 length equals 14 residues. V was clipped by 0 bases and J by 3 bases, with 9 bases between them.

This clonotype has a count of ten or more. V usage is TRBV7-3 and J usage is TRBJ2-5, with D tentatively TRBD2 (5 bases). Germline V gives CDR1 SGHTA, CDR2 FQGTGA. The CDR3 has 14 residues. V was cut by 5 bases and J by 5 bases, with 15 bases left in between. The CDR3 region is CASSLLGEEETQYF. CDR3 in DNA: TGTGCCAGCAGCCTGCTGGGAGAGGAGGAGACCCAGTACTTC.

The genes are TRBV7-6 and TRBJ1-2; 12 nucleotides align to TRBD1. The trim removed 5 bases at V and 8 bases at J, leaving 9 bases unmatched. The CDR3 consists of 15 residues. Germline values: CDR1 SGHVS, CDR2 FNYEAQ. CDR3 sequence (DNA): TGTGCCAGCAGCCGAGTCCCGGGACAGGGGGCGGGCTACACCTTC. Its translation is CASSRVPGQGAGYTF.

This clonotype appeared a few times. The chain carries TRBV5-5 and TRBJ2-7; D is perhaps TRBD1 or TRBD2 (5 bases each). The germline V gene has CDR1 SGHKS and CDR2 YYEKEE (reference sequence). V was pared by 3 bases and J by 5 bases, with 18 bases between. This CDR3 comprises 15 residues. The CDR3, as DNA: TGTGCCAGCAGCTCCATCGGGGCAGGGTACCACGAGCAGTACTTC. It translates to CASSSIGAGYHEQYF. The entire variable domain, with the rest obtained from reference TRBV5-5 and TRBJ2-7, is as follows: DAGVTQSPTHLIKTRGQQVTLRCSPISGHKSVSWYQQVLGQGPQFIFQYYEKEERGRGNFPDRFSARQFPNYSSELNVNALLLGDSALYLCASSSIGAGYHEQYFGPGTRLTVT.

This clonotype was seen repeatedly, ten times or more. This sequence joins TRBV12-3 or TRBV12-4 and TRBJ2-1, with a weak D call TRBD1 (5 bases). CDR3 length equals 13 residues. V was cut by 6 bases and J by 4 bases, with 10 bases left in between. The CDR3 sequence is CASSPPGYNEQFF. In DNA, the CDR3 is TGTGCCAGCAGCCCCCCAGGGTACAATGAGCAGTTCTTC.

Of note for this clonotype: It differs at one base from a far larger clone, so likely a read error. The CDR3 nucleotides read TGTGCCAGCAGCTTAGCCCTAAGCTCCTACAATGAGCAGTTCTTC. Translation gives CASSLALSSYNEQFF. The V gene is TRBV27, the J gene TRBJ2-1; D is ambiguous. Germline CDR1 and CDR2: MNHEY and SMNVEV (reference sequence). The germline V and J ends were trimmed by 6 bases and 0 bases, with 12 bases remaining between them. CDR3 length: 15 residues.

This clonotype was observed a few times. The chain recombines TRBV20-1 with TRBJ2-7, with 8 bases lining up with TRBD2. Per the germline V gene, CDR1 is DFQATT and CDR2 is SNEGSKA (reference sequence). The CDR3 extends over 14 amino acids. J gave up 7 bases and V 3 bases, and 11 bases lay outside the gene matches. This CDR3 is CSASKAAGVWEQYF. CDR3 nucleotide sequence: TGCAGTGCTAGTAAAGCAGCGGGAGTGTGGGAGCAGTACTTC.

This clonotype occurred many times. V is TRBV5-1 and J is TRBJ2-1, with 8 bases that match TRBD2. This CDR3 contains 16 residues. The V and J ends lost 4 bases and 7 bases, in that order; junction bases with no gene match: 13. The V gene's germline CDR1 is SGHRS and CDR2 YFSETQ. The CDR3 loop is CASSRLGLEASNEQFF. The CDR3 DNA reads TGCGCCAGCAGCCGTTTGGGACTAGAGGCTTCTAATGAGCAGTTCTTC.

This clonotype was detected many times. CDR3 loop: CASKQGYNEQFF. The CDR3 DNA reads as TGTGCCAGCAAACAGGGGTACAATGAGCAGTTCTTC. The rearrangement links TRBV28 to TRBJ2-1, with 7 bases fitting TRBD1. The trim removed 7 bases at V and 4 bases at J, leaving 1 base unmatched. Germline V CDR1 and CDR2: MDHEN, SYDVKM. This CDR3 is built from 12 residues.

This clonotype showed up many times. The chain has TRBV2 and TRBJ2-5, with 8 bases aligning to TRBD1. Germline assignment: CDR1 SNHLY and CDR2 FYNNEI. The CDR3 contains 13 residues. V gave up 4 bases and J gave up 3 bases; unmatched junction bases: 1. CDR3 nucleotides: TGTGCCAGCAGTGCGACAGGGGAAGAGACCCAGTACTTC. Its protein is CASSATGEETQYF.